These T cell receptor beta chains were read from a single sample in a study of brain metastases from non-small cell lung cancer. TCRdb's copy holds only in-frame clones and misses some; the assay was immunoSEQ multiplex PCR. The top ten clones hold 5% to 7% of a sample with fewer than 5,500 clones, 86% of them seen once. Specimen: primary lung tumor tissue. The origin of the receptors is a donor at least 40 years old with non-small cell lung cancer. Both conserved end residues are trimmed from each CDR3.

V	J	CDR3
TRBV19	TRBJ2-2	ASRTPGVTGELF
TRBV7-3	TRBJ2-2	ASSLRSASGSPKNTGELF
TRBV7-8	TRBJ1-5	ASSPGLRNQPQH
TRBV6-2/TRBV6-3	TRBJ2-1	ASSFRGTLGNEQF
TRBV4-3	TRBJ1-1	ASSQYLSQGGTEAF
TRBV28	TRBJ1-1	ASNGNTEAF
TRBV3-1/TRBV3-2	TRBJ1-4	ASSPPRPQGTNEKLF
TRBV7-8	TRBJ2-7	ASSLAGTYEQY
TRBV6-5	TRBJ2-2	ASSYAYPGTGELF
TRBV19	TRBJ1-4	ASSPRYGNEKLF
TRBV11-1	TRBJ2-7	ASSSAGELAEQY
TRBV7-9	TRBJ2-1	ASSSGLAGLNEQF
TRBV6-5	TRBJ2-7	ASSTGEPEQY
TRBV4-1	TRBJ2-7	ASSQQEGASYEQY
TRBV6-5	TRBJ1-5	ASSPFGGNQPQH
TRBV19	TRBJ2-3	ASSMTATSTDTQY
TRBV6-5	TRBJ2-3	ASRLNSGREGTQY
TRBV19	TRBJ2-5	ASSMRGQETQY
TRBV27	TRBJ1-2	ASSLLGGFNGYT
TRBV28	TRBJ1-4	ASRGRVYEKLF
TRBV19	TRBJ1-5	ASTQYRTGRGLSQPQH
TRBV5-4	TRBJ2-1	ASSRDARHEQF
TRBV10-2	TRBJ1-2	TSSDRNYGYT
TRBV7-8	TRBJ2-1	ASSLYGRVGSYNEQF
TRBV2	TRBJ2-5	ASRGKGTQY
TRBV7-2	TRBJ2-1	ASSRTSGRGDEQF
TRBV6-5	TRBJ1-1	ATQRGNTEAF
TRBV28	TRBJ1-1	ASSLARLWGGVTEAF
TRBV11-3	TRBJ1-2	ASSSRDGLPSGYT
TRBV28	TRBJ1-1	ASSTRLDRVRGHTEAF
TRBV5-1	TRBJ2-2	ASSSSGQGIGELF
TRBV5-8	TRBJ1-6	ASSLGQGFRSPLH
TRBV9	TRBJ2-7	ASSPSQRDYEQY
TRBV5-4	TRBJ1-3	ASSLEGPSGNTIY
TRBV19	TRBJ1-6	ASSIGGFNSPLH
TRBV6-1	TRBJ2-1	ASSEAELAGGIEQF
TRBV2	TRBJ2-1	ASSAEGYNEQF